The entry that follows covers one T cell receptor beta chain sequence. The second PCR ran about 6 to 11 cycles with a sample-barcoded 5' primer and J-beta primers. Using its own MiXCR run on the 5' RACE reads, TCRdb lists one record per CDR3 protein. The table records almost 1 million distinct CDR3 sequences, roughly 47% of them present only once. Trimming left V 4 bases short and J 9 bases short, with 19 bases between. Germline V gene sequence: CDR1 SNHLY, CDR2 FYNNEI. The CDR3 contains 15 residues. The data originate from a study of blood T cells in healthy people across ages. Collection of about 9.4 milliliters of peripheral blood was performed for each donor.

The sample consisted of blood. The chain joins TRBV2 to TRBJ2-4; no clear D gene. This clonotype originated in a woman aged 55-75 years in good health. In DNA form, the CDR3 reads TGTGCCAGCAGTGGACCCGAACGAATTTCGGTCATTCAGTACTTC. Translated: CASSGPERISVIQYF.